What follows is one T cell receptor beta chain and its context. Its antigen remains undetermined. No per-base quality is available; no much larger clone lies one base away. The CDR3 regions of human TCRbeta chains were subjected to immunosequencing. Per the original workflow: Repertoire TCRs were checked for matches against a reference library of SARS-CoV-2-specific TCRs that had been generated using the MIRA antigen-specificity platform. Breadth meant the fraction of unique TCRs that were SARS-CoV-2-associated, whereas depth meant the fraction of total T cells that were SARS-CoV-2-associated. Using the MIRA data, each spike-specific TCR was mapped to the spike region that the TCR reacts to and placed in a CD4 or CD8 class. Log10-transformed breadth and depth values were compared by one-way ANOVA with Sidak's multiple comparisons tests. In its TCRdb copy, this immuneACCESS table keeps in-frame sequences only and misses some clones. Where compared with another copy, unresolved V genes explain less than half of these, and the others have no known cause. Clonal size and the V and J genes are those of that table, whereas D and trimming came from the DNA. The sample records approximately 160,000 clones, roughly 94% of which are singletons. The ten largest clones capture over 4.5% of the sample.

These data belong to a study of T cell responses to AZD1222 COVID-19 vaccine (dated by TCRdb to 2020 to 2023). Background for the entire study: TCR sequencing was performed for fewer than 250 trial participants, of whom roughly 200 were given two doses of AZD1222 and some 25 were given two doses of MenACWY control vaccine. Enrollment into the trials was organized by age into subgroups of 18-55, 56-69 and 70-plus years, and those subgroups contained roughly 150, 30 and 60 TCR-sequenced participants, respectively.

What the time point label conveys for this sample: about 28 days (+/-7) after the second vaccine dose. AZD1222 recipients with second doses at about 4 weeks or about 12 weeks were pooled, because spike-specific TCR depth and breadth did not differ between schedules. Vaccinee samples came from UK trials COV001 and COV002, including a single-blind randomized controlled phase 2/3 trial of AZD1222 (ChAdOx1 nCoV-19) in healthy adults. Trial participant PBMC samples were collected at day 0 and day 28 after the second dose for TCRbeta chain sequencing. Study-level results and caveats: In the small 56-69-year group, the increase in depth fell short of significance, most likely because of low power. Most participants were white British and females outnumbered males, and the authors suggested that clonal diversity may have been underestimated. Reportedly, close to half of the unique spike-specific TCRs recognized epitopes lying outside the regions that are mutated in the B.1.351 and B.1.1.7 variants. The whole spike protein was spanned by vaccine-associated CD4 TCRs, and dominant responses were seen in regions 160-218 and 743-854. Conclusions about previously exposed vaccinees are limited, since just a handful of AZD1222 recipients were seropositive for SARS-CoV-2 at baseline. Spike-specific TCR breadth and depth rose significantly after two AZD1222 doses compared with day 0 and with MenACWY recipients. Because no samples from the day 14 peak response were available, repertoires could be characterized only after the peak T cell response.

Trimming costs V 4 bases and J 0 bases, and their ends lie 5 bases apart. The CDR1 and CDR2 encoded by the germline V gene are SGHRS and YFSETQ. The CDR3 runs 13 amino acids, cysteine and phenylalanine included. Only the CDR3 DNA stays, 39 bases, in frame from base 1. The sequencing used peripheral blood, collected 28 days after the second AZD1222 dose. The TCR sequence derives from an adult who received the AZD1222 COVID-19 vaccine. Rearrangement joined TRBV5-1 to TRBJ1-3, with the D gene not confidently named. The CDR3 reads CASSASSGNTIYF. The bases are TGCGCCAGCAGCGCCAGCTCTGGAAACACCATATATTTT.